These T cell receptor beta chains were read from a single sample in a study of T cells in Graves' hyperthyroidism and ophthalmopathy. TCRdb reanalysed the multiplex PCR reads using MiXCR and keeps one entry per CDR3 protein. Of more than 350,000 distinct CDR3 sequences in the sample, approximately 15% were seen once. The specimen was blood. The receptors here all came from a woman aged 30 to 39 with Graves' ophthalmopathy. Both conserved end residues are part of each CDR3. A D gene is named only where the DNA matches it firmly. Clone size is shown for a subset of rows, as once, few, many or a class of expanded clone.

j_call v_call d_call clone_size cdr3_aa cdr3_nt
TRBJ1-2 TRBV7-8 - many CASSPRTTGYGYTF TGTGCCAGCAGCCCCCGGACCACTGGCTATGGCTACACCTTC
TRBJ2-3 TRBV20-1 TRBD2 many CSARVVGWGTRVSDTQYF TGCAGTGCTAGAGTTGTCGGATGGGGGACTAGGGTATCGGATACGCAGTATTTT
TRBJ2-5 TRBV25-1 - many CASQAYQETQYF TGTGCCAGCCAGGCGTACCAAGAGACCCAGTACTTC
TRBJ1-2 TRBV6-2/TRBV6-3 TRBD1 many CASRSGQGLVDQHGYTF TGTGCCAGCAGGTCTGGACAGGGATTGGTAGACCAGCATGGCTACACCTTC
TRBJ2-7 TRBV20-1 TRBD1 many CSATGTDYEQYF TGCAGTGCTACGGGGACAGACTACGAGCAGTACTTC
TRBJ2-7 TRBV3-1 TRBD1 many CASTYRGPTGEQYF TGTGCCAGCACTTACAGGGGCCCGACGGGGGAGCAGTACTTC
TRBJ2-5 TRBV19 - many CASSIGSGARQETQYF TGTGCCAGTAGTATAGGGTCCGGGGCCCGTCAAGAGACCCAGTACTTC
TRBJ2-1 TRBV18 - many CASSLRQESSDEQFF TGTGCCAGCTCACTAAGACAGGAGTCTTCCGATGAGCAGTTCTTC
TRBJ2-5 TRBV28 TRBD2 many CASSLLAGGWSGTQYF TGTGCCAGCAGTTTGTTGGCGGGGGGCTGGTCGGGGACCCAGTACTTC
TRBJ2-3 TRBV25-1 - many CASSATRGGTDTQYF TGTGCCAGCAGTGCCACTCGCGGGGGCACAGATACGCAGTATTTT
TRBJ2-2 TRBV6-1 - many CAPHGEVSGELFF TGTGCCCCCCATGGGGAGGTTAGCGGGGAGCTGTTTTTT
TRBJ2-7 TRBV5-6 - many CASRVGQGFPYEQYF TGTGCCAGCAGGGTCGGGCAGGGGTTCCCCTACGAGCAGTACTTC
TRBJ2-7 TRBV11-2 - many CASSPRRTSYEQYF TGTGCCAGCAGCCCCCGACGGACCTCCTACGAGCAGTACTTC
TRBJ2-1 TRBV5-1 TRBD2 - CASSPTILAGVGNEQFF TGCGCCAGCAGCCCAACGATCCTAGCGGGAGTTGGCAATGAGCAGTTCTTC